This entry describes one TCR beta chain. This CDR3 contains 14 residues. The germline CDR1 and CDR2 sequences are MDHEN and SYDVKM. The ends were cut back, 6 bases at V and 3 bases at J, with 14 bases in the middle. The data were obtained in a study of blood T cell repertoires in COVID-19. Generated by immunoSEQ multiplex PCR, the TCRdb table keeps only in-frame clones and is missing some. This sample has 150,000 to 200,000 clones, with around three quarters found just once. This clonotype was sampled from a woman aged 45-65 years with acute COVID-19. Sequencing was done on a sample of PBMCs or T cells enriched from blood (not recorded which). This chain connects TRBV28 to TRBJ2-5, with D possibly matching TRBD1 (5 bases). The CDR3 loop reads CASSALGLEETQYF. The CDR3 DNA sequence: TGTGCCAGCAGCGCGCTGGGGCTCGAAGAGACCCAGTACTTC.